Below, 23 T cell receptor beta chains from the same sample are listed, as sequenced in a study of blood T cell repertoires in COVID-19. Repertoires were generated with immunoSEQ multiplex PCR, while TCRdb's copy carries only in-frame clones and drops some. The data contain tens of thousands of clones, 88% of them singletons. Sequenced input: peripheral blood. Receptors originate from a woman of 80 years or more with active COVID-19.

The rearrangement uses TRBV7-3 and TRBJ2-3; 10 nucleotides agree with TRBD2. After removal of 4 bases from V and 5 bases from J, the junction contained 3 bases not matched to a gene. This CDR3 has 14 amino acids. Germline-derived CDR1 and CDR2 are SGHTA and FQGTGA. The CDR3 DNA is TGTGCCAGCAGCTCTCTAGCGGGAGTAGATACGCAGTATTTT. Translating it yields CASSSLAGVDTQYF. Using reference TRBV7-3 and TRBJ2-3 for the parts outside the CDR3, the full variable domain is GAGVSQTPSNKVTEKGKYVELRCDPISGHTALYWYRQSLGQGPEFLIYFQGTGAADDSGLPNDRFFAVRPEGSVSTLKIQRTERGDSAVYLCASSSLAGVDTQYFGPGTRLTVL.

The J gene is TRBJ1-4, the V gene TRBV2, with D uncertain. Germline values: CDR1 SNHLY, CDR2 FYNNEI. The CDR3 length is 12 residues. Trimming took 6 bases from V and 7 from J, leaving 9 bases between them. The CDR3 sequence: CASSAGSEKLFF. CDR3 bases: TGTGCCAGCAGCGCCGGGAGTGAAAAACTGTTTTTT.

The rearrangement links TRBV6-2 or TRBV6-3 to TRBJ2-7; TRBD2 is a possible D gene (5 bases). The V gene's germline CDR1 is MNHEY and CDR2 SVGEGT. The V end was cut by 2 bases, the J end by 3 bases, with 11 bases between. This CDR3 spans 14 amino acids. The CDR3 spells CASSYRRVSYEQYF. The DNA for the CDR3 is TGTGCCAGCAGTTACCGGCGGGTCAGCTACGAGCAGTACTTC.

The J gene is TRBJ2-1, the V gene TRBV19; a weak D match, TRBD1 (5 bases). Germline V lookup: CDR1 LNHDA, CDR2 SQIVND (reference sequence). This CDR3 has 16 residues. V was clipped by 0 bases and J by 2 bases, with 11 bases between them. The CDR3 loop reads CASSIDRGRAYNEQFF. Here the CDR3 DNA reads TGTGCCAGTAGTATAGATCGCGGCAGGGCCTACAATGAGCAGTTCTTC.

This clone was observed a handful of times. The same CDR3 can be traced to other DNA sequences in this sample. This chain connects TRBV19 to TRBJ2-3; 8 nucleotides match TRBD2. The CDR3 contains 13 residues. The trim removed 5 bases at V and 3 bases at J, leaving 1 base unmatched. Germline assignment: CDR1 LNHDA and CDR2 SQIVND (reference sequence). The CDR3 protein is CASSGLATDTQYF. DNA for the CDR3: TGTGCCAGTAGTGGACTAGCAACAGATACGCAGTATTTT.

On this clone: Other DNA variants within this sample encode the same CDR3. The V call is TRBV19, the J call TRBJ1-5; 8 nucleotides align to TRBD1. Germline V gene sequence: CDR1 LNHDA, CDR2 SQIVND (reference sequence). The CDR3 is made up of 14 amino acids. Trimming cost V 2 bases and J 6 bases; bases outside gene matches: 3. The CDR3 DNA follows: TGTGCCAGTAGTATACAGGGGGCGGGTCAGCCCCAGCATTTT. Its protein is CASSIQGAGQPQHF.

This clone was picked up a small number of times. The chain combines TRBV20-1 with TRBJ2-2; 8 bases fit TRBD1. From germline, CDR1 is DFQATT and CDR2 SNEGSKA (reference sequence). V lost 6 bases and J lost 7; bases outside the gene matches: 10. The CDR3 is 14 residues long. CDR3 DNA sequence: TGCAGTGCCAGTTTGGACAGGGCTCACGGGGAGCTGTTTTTT. It yields the protein CSASLDRAHGELFF.

The chain employs TRBV4-3 and TRBJ2-1, with 7 bases that match TRBD2. With 1 base clipped from V and 4 bases from J, the junction kept 10 bases outside the gene matches. The CDR3 has 17 amino acids. Germline CDR1 is LGHNA and CDR2 is YSLEER. The CDR3: CASSQADWLAAYNEQFF. For the CDR3, the DNA is TGCGCCAGCAGCCAAGCTGATTGGCTAGCGGCATACAATGAGCAGTTCTTC.

V gene TRBV28 combines with J gene TRBJ2-7; 7 nucleotides match TRBD1. The length of the CDR3 is 14 residues. V was pared by 11 bases and J by 1 base, with 11 bases of the junction left unmatched. From germline, CDR1 is MDHEN and CDR2 SYDVKM. In DNA, the CDR3 is TGTGCCGGATCAACAGGGGCCTCTTCCTACGAGCAGTACTTC. Its protein is CAGSTGASSYEQYF. The whole variable domain, filled in from reference TRBV28 and TRBJ2-7, reads DVKVTQSSRYLVKRTGEKVFLECVQDMDHENMFWYRQDPGLGLRLIYFSYDVKMKEKGDIPEGYSVSREKKERFSLILESASTNQTSMYLCAGSTGASSYEQYFGPGTRLTVT.

This clone was recorded only once. The chain uses TRBV28 and TRBJ2-3; TRBD2 is a possible D gene (7 bases). CDR1 MDHEN and CDR2 SYDVKM come from the germline V gene. Trimming pared 3 bases from V and 3 bases from J, leaving 13 bases between. The CDR3 is 15 residues long. The CDR3 bases are TGTGCCAGCAGTTTTGGGGGGGCCCAGACAGATACGCAGTATTTT. This codes for CASSFGGAQTDTQYF. The full variable domain, its missing parts supplied by reference TRBV28 and TRBJ2-3, is DVKVTQSSRYLVKRTGEKVFLECVQDMDHENMFWYRQDPGLGLRLIYFSYDVKMKEKGDIPEGYSVSREKKERFSLILESASTNQTSMYLCASSFGGAQTDTQYFGPGTRLTVL.

The chain employs TRBV19 and TRBJ2-5; the D gene is possibly TRBD1 (6 bases). V lost 6 bases to trimming and J lost 1 base, with 12 bases between them. This CDR3 has 14 residues. Germline CDR1 LNHDA, CDR2 SQIVND (reference sequence). The CDR3 DNA sequence: TGTGCCAGTAGCCCGGGGACACCCCAAGAGACCCAGTACTTC. It translates to CASSPGTPQETQYF. Combining the CDR3 with reference TRBV19 and TRBJ2-5 gives the whole variable domain DGGITQSPKYLFRKEGQNVTLSCEQNLNHDAMYWYRQDPGQGLRLIYYSQIVNDFQKGDIAEGYSVSREKKESFPLTVTSAQKNPTAFYLCASSPGTPQETQYFGPGTRLLVL.

The CDR3 loop is CAISAGGYGNEQFF. Here the CDR3 DNA reads TGTGCCATCAGTGCGGGGGGATATGGCAATGAGCAGTTCTTC. The chain is built from TRBV10-3 and TRBJ2-1; the match to TRBD2 covers 7 bases. With 4 bases clipped from V and 6 bases from J, the junction kept 6 bases outside the gene matches. There are 14 residues in the CDR3. In germline, CDR1 is ENHRY, CDR2 SYGVKD.

This clone has more than one count but fewer than ten. The chain is built from TRBV10-3 and TRBJ1-6; maybe TRBD1 (5 bases). The CDR3 loop spans 13 amino acids. The V gene lost 6 bases and the J gene lost 8 bases, with 11 bases spanning the gap. The germline V gene has CDR1 ENHRY and CDR2 SYGVKD. DNA of the CDR3: TGTGCCATCAGCGACAGAGACCATTCACCCCTCCACTTT. This translates into CAISDRDHSPLHF.

The V call is TRBV9, the J call TRBJ1-4; no firm D call. The germline CDR1 and CDR2 sequences are SGDLS and YYNGEE. The CDR3 totals 14 residues. V was pared by 4 bases and J by 8 bases, with 15 bases between. The CDR3 nucleotides read TGTGCCAGCAGCCCCCTCCTAGCTATGGAAAAACTGTTTTTT. Its translation: CASSPLLAMEKLFF.

The gene calls are TRBV29-1 and TRBJ2-1, with 10 bases that match TRBD1. This CDR3 is built from 13 residues. Unmatched junction bases numbered 4, after V lost 4 bases and J lost 7 bases. CDR1 is SQVTM and CDR2 is ANQGSEA in the germline V gene. The CDR3 DNA is TGCAGCGTTGCTTGGGACAGGGGAAATGAGCAGTTCTTC. Translated: CSVAWDRGNEQFF.

The chain uses TRBV4-3 and TRBJ2-5, with D unclear. The V end was cut by 4 bases, the J end by 5 bases, with 11 bases between. This CDR3 has 13 amino acids. Germline values: CDR1 LGHNA, CDR2 YSLEER. This chain's CDR3 is CASSREYGETQYF. In DNA, the CDR3 is TGCGCCAGCAGCCGAGAATACGGGGAGACCCAGTACTTC.

This chain joins TRBV28 and TRBJ2-7; 10 bases are a match to TRBD2. The J segment lost 6 bases and the V segment lost 6 bases, leaving 5 bases of the junction unmatched. The CDR3 has 13 residues. Per germline, CDR1 MDHEN and CDR2 SYDVKM. In DNA, the CDR3 is TGTGCCAGCAGGTGGGCTAGCGGGAGCGAGCAGTACTTC. Protein product: CASRWASGSEQYF.

This clone was observed a handful of times. The genes are TRBV19 and TRBJ2-7; 9 positions match TRBD1. The CDR3 totals 16 residues. Germline V gives CDR1 LNHDA, CDR2 SQIVND (reference sequence). J lost 0 bases, V lost 1 base, and 4 bases had no gene match. The CDR3 sequence: CASSIGGTGYSYEQYF. The DNA of the CDR3 is TGTGCCAGTAGTATAGGCGGGACAGGGTACTCCTACGAGCAGTACTTC.

The J gene is TRBJ1-4, the V gene TRBV27, with a tentative D call TRBD1 (5 bases). Trimming shortened V by 5 bases and J by 4 bases, and 11 bases separated the two germline ends. Germline V gives CDR1 MNHEY, CDR2 SMNVEV (reference sequence). CDR3 length: 14 amino acids. CDR3 in amino acids: CASSHQGLNEKLFF. CDR3 DNA: TGTGCCAGCAGTCACCAGGGTCTTAATGAAAAACTGTTTTTT.

The gene calls are TRBV28 and TRBJ1-2; 7 nucleotides agree with TRBD1. V was clipped by 6 bases and J by 8 bases; unmatched bases: 15. This CDR3 is 15 amino acids long. Germline assignment: CDR1 MDHEN and CDR2 SYDVKM. For the CDR3, the DNA is TGTGCCAGCAGGCCGCACGAGGGACAGTCGATGGGCTACACCTTC. Amino acid sequence: CASRPHEGQSMGYTF.

The V gene is TRBV7-3, the J gene TRBJ1-1; tentatively, D is TRBD1 (6 bases). V lost 2 bases, J lost 1 base, and 8 bases lay in between. The CDR3 is made up of 14 amino acids. Germline CDR1 SGHTA, CDR2 FQGTGA. CDR3 amino acids: CASSLSRGNTEAFF. The CDR3 DNA is TGTGCCAGCAGCTTATCCAGGGGGAACACTGAAGCTTTCTTT.

The chain uses TRBV21-1 and TRBJ2-5; TRBD2 is taken as the D call from the table, unchecked against the DNA. TRBV21-1 is classified as a pseudogene. CDR3 size: 15 residues. The CDR3 coding sequence is TGTGCCAGCAGATACGGGACTAGCGGCAAAGAGACCCAGTACTTC. Translating gives CASRYGTSGKETQYF.

This clone was observed a few times. The rearrangement joins TRBV2 to TRBJ1-5; unclear D gene. The CDR3 has 14 residues. Germline CDR1 SNHLY, CDR2 FYNNEI. Trimming pared 3 bases from V and 0 bases from J, leaving 6 bases between. The CDR3 DNA is TGTGCCAGCAGTGACAGTTATAGCAATCAGCCCCAGCATTTT. Protein sequence: CASSDSYSNQPQHF.